Below, one TCR beta chain is given with its context. CDR3 length equals 14 residues. Germline assignment: CDR1 LNHDA and CDR2 SQIVND (reference sequence). V lost 3 bases and J 5 bases, leaving 13 bases between the germline ends. The source of the sample is a study of blood T cell repertoires in COVID-19. About the study: Acute-phase and convalescent COVID-19 samples originated in the United States, Italy and Spain. From T cells, B-cell-depleted T cells, or PBMCs came the material, which was cDNA or gDNA.

As handled by the study authors: Quantification of nucleated cells was approximated via reference gene primer amplification. This table comes from immunoSEQ multiplex PCR, and its TCRdb copy is limited to in-frame clones, with some not included. That table is the source of V, J and clone size, and D and trimming were worked out from the DNA. The table records approximately 89,000 clones, 80% of them present only once. The chain carries TRBV19 and TRBJ2-5, with a tentative D call TRBD1 (5 bases). The sequence was obtained from a woman of 80 years or more with acute or convalescent COVID-19. Sequencing was done on a sample of peripheral blood. As DNA, the CDR3 is TGTGCCAGTAGTATCAGGGCAAGAAGGGAGACCCAGTACTTC. Translating it yields CASSIRARRETQYF.